Below are 25 T cell receptor beta chains sequenced from a single sample in a study of spatial heterogeneity in lung cancer. As for time point: blood at routine non-recurrence follow-up after resection. No cell sorting; template was whole RNA from tumor, lung tissue or PBMC. TCRdb reprocessed the 5' RACE reads with MiXCR, giving one entry per CDR3 protein. The sample contains approximately 27,000 distinct CDR3 sequences, approximately 6% of which appear only once. Source: PBMCs, taken at follow-up. The receptors shown here come from a male donor with early-stage non-small cell lung cancer.

The table lists this clonotype with many counts. V usage is TRBV2 and J usage is TRBJ2-3; D is uncertain. There are 16 residues in the CDR3. V was pared by 0 bases and J by 3 bases, with 13 bases between. Looked up from germline, CDR1 is SNHLY and CDR2 is FYNNEI. The CDR3 nucleotides are TGTGCCAGCAGTGAAGCAATATTAGGGTTGACAGATACGCAGTATTTT. Translating gives CASSEAILGLTDTQYF.

The chain recombines TRBV7-9 with TRBJ2-3; maybe TRBD1 (6 bases). The CDR3 spans 15 residues. V dropped 5 bases and J dropped 2 bases, with 14 bases sitting between them. Germline CDR1 reads SEHNR; CDR2 reads FQNEAQ (reference sequence). DNA for the CDR3: TGTGCCAGCAGCCGCACGACAGGCATCACAGATACGCAGTATTTT. This codes for CASSRTTGITDTQYF.

In its sample, this clonotype was seen many times. CDR3 sequence (DNA): TGTGCCAGCAGGATTACCGGGGCCGGGAACACTGAAGCTTTCTTT. Protein product: CASRITGAGNTEAFF. This chain uses TRBV12-3 or TRBV12-4 with TRBJ1-1, with TRBD1 as a possible D gene (5 bases). V gave up 6 bases and J gave up 1 base, with 15 bases separating them. The CDR3 runs 15 residues.

This clonotype occurred many times. This chain connects TRBV27 to TRBJ1-5; 7 bases match TRBD1. CDR3 length: 16 residues. Unmatched junction bases numbered 12, after V lost 4 bases and J lost 6 bases. CDR1 and CDR2 from the germline V gene are MNHEY and SMNVEV (reference sequence). This CDR3 is CASSSLTGDLVQPQHF. The CDR3 coding sequence is TGTGCCAGCAGTTCCTTAACAGGGGACCTGGTTCAGCCCCAGCATTTT.

This clonotype was detected many times. The rearrangement uses TRBV20-1 and TRBJ1-2; 7 positions agree with TRBD1. The CDR3 length is 13 residues. Per germline, CDR1 DFQATT and CDR2 SNEGSKA (reference sequence). V shed 3 bases and J 7 bases; nucleotides not matched to a gene: 8. The CDR3, as DNA: TGCAGTGCTAGGCCACAGGGGACGCGTGGCTACACCTTC. This sequence encodes CSARPQGTRGYTF.

This clonotype was seen many times. The V gene is TRBV3-2, the J gene TRBJ2-1. TRBV3-2 corresponds to a pseudogene. CDR3 length equals 12 residues. The CDR3 protein is CASSPLDNEQFF. CDR3 coding DNA: TGTGCCAGCAGCCCCTTAGACAATGAGCAGTTCTTC.

This clonotype has a count of ten or more. This chain joins TRBV7-6 and TRBJ2-3, with 9 bases that match TRBD2. The germline V gene has CDR1 SGHVS and CDR2 FNYEAQ. CDR3 size: 13 residues. Trimming removed 5 bases from V and 7 bases from J; junction bases left unmatched: 4. CDR3 loop: CASSRGTSNTQYF. The CDR3 coding sequence is TGTGCCAGCAGCAGAGGGACTAGCAATACGCAGTATTTT.

The chain joins TRBV24-1 to TRBJ2-5; D gene uncertain. The germline V gene encodes CDR1 KGHDR and CDR2 SFDVKD. V was shortened by 2 bases and J by 2 bases, with 11 bases between the two germline ends. The CDR3 length is 15 residues. The CDR3: CATSDSNFEQETQYF. CDR3 in DNA: TGTGCCACCAGTGATTCGAACTTCGAACAAGAGACCCAGTACTTC.

The rearrangement uses TRBV6-2 or TRBV6-3 and TRBJ2-7; TRBD1 aligns across 7 bases. The CDR3 consists of 15 residues. V gave up 4 bases and J gave up 1 base; unmatched junction bases: 7. Germline lookup yields CDR1 MNHEY and CDR2 SVGEGT. The CDR3 reads CASSSPPDRSYEQYV. For the CDR3, the DNA is TGTGCCAGCAGTTCTCCTCCGGACAGGTCCTACGAGCAGTACGTC.

This clonotype was picked up many times. The CDR3 protein is CASSPWEQYNEQFF. The CDR3 DNA follows: TGCGCCAGCAGCCCCTGGGAGCAATACAATGAGCAGTTCTTC. The rearrangement uses TRBV4-3 and TRBJ2-1; weak D call: TRBD2 (5 bases). Germline values: CDR1 LGHNA, CDR2 YSLEER. V gave up 4 bases and J gave up 4 bases, with 11 bases separating them. CDR3 length: 14 amino acids.

The CDR3 is CASSWGRDRNYEQYF. The CDR3 DNA is TGCGCCAGCAGCTGGGGCCGGGACAGGAATTACGAGCAGTACTTC. The chain joins TRBV5-1 to TRBJ2-7; TRBD1 agrees at 8 bases. The ends lost 3 bases at V and 4 bases at J; junction bases unmatched: 9. In germline, CDR1 is SGHRS, CDR2 YFSETQ. The CDR3 totals 15 residues.

This clonotype appeared many times. This sequence joins TRBV9 and TRBJ1-6; 8 bases agree with TRBD1. The length of the CDR3 is 15 residues. After removal of 2 bases from V and 9 bases from J, the junction contained 7 bases not matched to a gene. CDR1 and CDR2 from the germline V gene are SGDLS and YYNGEE. CDR3 region: CASSVTGEDGSPLHF. Written as DNA, the CDR3 is TGTGCCAGCAGCGTGACAGGGGAGGATGGTTCACCCCTCCACTTT.

The chain is built from TRBV6-5 and TRBJ2-7; no definite D call. The germline gives CDR1 MNHEY, CDR2 SVGAGI. Trimming removed 0 bases from V and 3 bases from J, with 12 bases in between. CDR3 length equals 15 residues. CDR3 in DNA: TGTGCCAGCAGTTACTCGAATGAGGTCTTCTACGAGCAGTACTTC. It translates to CASSYSNEVFYEQYF.

In its sample, this clonotype was seen many times. The DNA of the CDR3 is TGTGCCAGCAGCCTCGCAGTATACACTGAAGCTTTCTTT. It specifies CASSLAVYTEAFF. The V and J genes are TRBV7-8 and TRBJ1-1; D is unclear. V was shortened by 5 bases and J by 3 bases, with 10 bases between the two germline ends. Germline-derived CDR1 and CDR2 are SGHVS and FQNEAQ. The CDR3 is 13 amino acids.

V and J are TRBV12-3 or TRBV12-4 and TRBJ2-4, with D perhaps TRBD2 (6 bases). This CDR3 comprises 18 residues. Trimming pared 0 bases from V and 0 bases from J, leaving 15 bases between. CDR3 nucleotide sequence: TGTGCCAGCAGTTTAGCGCTGAGGGGACTCCTAGCCAAAAACATTCAGTACTTC. Residues: CASSLALRGLLAKNIQYF.

This clonotype ranks as medium-sized. This chain links TRBV11-3 with TRBJ2-1, with D hard to call. CDR1 SGHNT and CDR2 YENEEA come from the germline V gene. V lost 5 bases and J 7 bases, leaving 9 bases between the germline ends. The CDR3 runs to 12 residues. The CDR3 reads CASSTWGNEQFF. For the CDR3, the DNA is TGTGCCAGCAGCACGTGGGGAAATGAGCAGTTCTTC.

This clonotype was seen at least ten times. The chain combines TRBV15 with TRBJ2-5; TRBD1 or TRBD2 may be the D gene (5 bases each). The CDR3 sequence is 16 residues long. Germline lookup yields CDR1 LNHNV and CDR2 YYDKDF (reference sequence). Trimming removed 0 bases from V and 5 bases from J, with 16 bases in between. CDR3: CATSRDRGRGEETQYF. For the CDR3, the DNA is TGTGCCACCAGCAGAGATCGGGGCAGAGGGGAGGAGACCCAGTACTTC.

This clonotype occurred a few times. The chain couples TRBV7-2 to TRBJ1-5; no definite D call. With 1 base removed from V and 1 base from J, the gap between germline ends came to 14 bases. Germline assignment: CDR1 SGHTA and CDR2 FQGNSA. The CDR3 has 17 amino acids. CDR3 bases: TGTGCCAGCAGCTTAGTCACCACACCCTTAAGCAATCAGCCCCAGCATTTT. Amino acid sequence: CASSLVTTPLSNQPQHF.

Regarding this clonotype: A single base separates this from a much larger clone, so it may be a read error. The gene calls are TRBV29-1 and TRBJ2-5; 7 bases line up with TRBD2. V trimming: 5 bases; J trimming: 5 bases; junction bases outside the gene matches: 8. Germline CDR1 is SQVTM and CDR2 is ANQGSEA. This CDR3 is 13 amino acids long. Written as DNA, the CDR3 is TGCAGCGTTAGAGGGACTAATGCGGAGACCCAGTACTTC. Translating gives CSVRGTNAETQYF. Supplemented by reference TRBV29-1 and TRBJ2-5, the full variable domain reads SAVISQKPSRDICQRGTSLTIQCQVDSQVTMMFWYRQQPGQSLTLIATANQGSEATYESGFVIDKFPISRPNLTFSTLTVSNMSPEDSSIYLCSVRGTNAETQYFGPGTRLLVL.

This clonotype is deemed medium-sized. The CDR3, as DNA: TGTGCCATCCGGGACAGCCAAGAGACCCAGTACTTC. Residues: CAIRDSQETQYF. This sequence joins TRBV10-3 and TRBJ2-5; 7 bases agree with TRBD1. V gave up 8 bases and J gave up 1 base; unmatched junction bases: 1. The CDR3 has 12 amino acids. Germline V CDR1 and CDR2: ENHRY, SYGVKD.

The sample holds a few counts of this clonotype. The chain uses TRBV7-8 and TRBJ1-5; TRBD1 aligns across 7 bases. Germline V lookup: CDR1 SGHVS, CDR2 FQNEAQ. With V trimmed by 4 bases and J by 0 bases, 12 bases remained unmatched. CDR3 length equals 18 residues. The CDR3: CASSSRQGRIYSNQPQHF. CDR3 DNA: TGTGCCAGCAGCTCCCGACAGGGACGGATCTATAGCAATCAGCCCCAGCATTTT.

The chain is built from TRBV11-2 and TRBJ2-7; D not resolved. Germline-derived CDR1 and CDR2 are SGHAT and FQNNGV. V was pared by 5 bases and J by 2 bases, with 10 bases between. The CDR3 loop spans 13 amino acids. This chain's CDR3 is CASSHDGTYEQYV. The CDR3 coding sequence is TGTGCCAGCAGCCACGACGGAACCTACGAGCAGTACGTC.

This clonotype was recorded at least ten times. V gene TRBV12-3 or TRBV12-4 combines with J gene TRBJ2-7, with 11 nucleotides matching TRBD2. The CDR3 loop spans 14 amino acids. J was trimmed by 7 bases and V by 6 bases; bases with no gene match: 8. CDR3 DNA: TGTGCCAGCAGAGTAGCGGGGGGGCCGGGGGAGCAGTACTTC. It is translated as CASRVAGGPGEQYF.

The chain carries TRBV19 and TRBJ2-3; D may match TRBD1 or TRBD2 (5 bases each). Germline-derived CDR1 and CDR2 are LNHDA and SQIVND (reference sequence). This CDR3 is built from 15 residues. V lost 3 bases and J 2 bases, leaving 12 bases between the germline ends. The CDR3 spells CASSIAVGPTDTQYF. For the CDR3, the DNA is TGTGCCAGTAGTATCGCTGTGGGACCCACAGATACGCAGTATTTT.

The chain combines TRBV6-5 with TRBJ1-5, with 8 bases fitting TRBD1. The CDR3 is made up of 14 amino acids. V was clipped by 5 bases and J by 4 bases; unmatched bases: 4. CDR1 is MNHEY and CDR2 is SVGAGI in the germline V gene. The chain's CDR3 is CASSKRTGNQPQHF. CDR3 nucleotide sequence: TGTGCCAGCAGTAAGAGGACAGGGAATCAGCCCCAGCATTTT.